This T cell receptor beta chain was profiled in a study of blood T cells in healthy people across ages. Points from the study as a whole: Unsorted PBMCs prevented conclusive naive versus antigen-experienced comparison. Lack of knowledge of donor CMV status possibly confounded expanded clonotype changes.

Together with a sample-barcoded 5' primer, a J-beta primer mix was included in a second PCR lasting roughly 6 to 12 cycles. Every cDNA molecule bore a tag from a template-switch adaptor containing 12 random nucleotides. One entry per CDR3 protein, called by TCRdb with MiXCR from the 5' RACE reads. The sample carries 1.5 million to 2 million distinct CDR3 sequences, under 30% recorded once. The CDR3 is 15 residues long. The V gene's germline CDR1 is MNHEY and CDR2 SMNVEV (reference sequence). V gave up 6 bases and J gave up 1 base, with 14 bases separating them. This clonotype was observed a handful of times. The target antigen is unknown. The study isolated at least 7 million PBMCs from each sample.

This receptor was identified in a woman between 25 and 40 years old in good health. Sequencing input: blood. V and J are TRBV27 and TRBJ2-3; a possible D gene is TRBD2 (5 bases). The CDR3 nucleotides read TGTGCCAGCAGGCGACCCAAGAGGGGCACAGATACGCAGTATTTT. Residues: CASRRPKRGTDTQYF.